Sequencing of this T cell receptor (beta chain) was carried out in a study of T-cell reconstitution after alpha-beta-depleted transplantation in children. The TCRbeta library was prepared with unique molecular identifiers. TCRdb reprocessed the PCR reads with MiXCR, giving one entry per CDR3 protein. The sample yields 500,000 to 600,000 distinct CDR3 sequences, 18% seen once. This clonotype was detected only a few times. V lost 6 bases, J lost 4 bases, and 3 bases stayed unmatched. Germline loops: CDR1 SQVTM, CDR2 ANQGSEA. This CDR3 has 15 amino acids. The sequence was collected from a human donor who donated a stem cell graft to a child with acute lymphoblastic leukemia. The sequenced sample was PBMCs from the stem cell graft donor, obtained from the stem cell graft. The chain uses TRBV29-1 and TRBJ2-2; 15 nucleotides line up with TRBD2. CDR3 amino acids: CSVGLAGGITGELFF. CDR3 in DNA: TGCAGCGTCGGACTAGCGGGAGGGATCACCGGGGAGCTGTTTTTT.